The 21 T cell receptor beta chains listed next were all sequenced from one sample in a study of T cell responses to AZD1222 COVID-19 vaccine. Profiling relied on immunoSEQ multiplex PCR, and the TCRdb table lists in-frame clones only, not all of them. The profile shows 95,000 to 100,000 clones, 70% to 90% of them singletons. The sequenced sample was peripheral blood, obtained 28 days after the second AZD1222 dose. These TCRs come from an adult who received the AZD1222 COVID-19 vaccine.

V and J are TRBV7-8 and TRBJ1-2, with D unclear. The CDR3 consists of 15 residues. Germline CDR1 reads SGHVS; CDR2 reads FQNEAQ. V was cut by 5 bases and J by 4 bases, with 17 bases left in between. The CDR3 coding sequence is TGTGCCAGCAGCCCAAGGACTCCCATGGGCTATGGCTACACCTTC. It translates to CASSPRTPMGYGYTF.

V usage is TRBV28 and J usage is TRBJ1-2; D not resolved. Germline assignment: CDR1 MDHEN and CDR2 SYDVKM. Trimming took 3 bases from V and 5 from J, leaving 7 bases between them. The CDR3 runs to 12 residues. In DNA form, the CDR3 reads TGTGCCAGCAGTTTGCGCTTATATGGCTACACCTTC. Amino acids: CASSLRLYGYTF.

The chain uses TRBV30 and TRBJ1-4; perhaps TRBD1 as D (5 bases). V dropped 3 bases and J dropped 7 bases, with 9 bases sitting between them. From germline, CDR1 is GTSNPN and CDR2 SVGIG (reference sequence). CDR3 length: 12 amino acids. Here the CDR3 reads CAWSLGGEKLFF. CDR3 DNA: TGTGCCTGGAGCTTGGGGGGTGAAAAACTGTTTTTT.

This clone has just a few counts. The chain joins TRBV6-6 to TRBJ2-1, with D maybe TRBD2 (5 bases). Germline V gene data show CDR1 as MNHNY and CDR2 as SVGAGI (reference sequence). The CDR3 contains 14 residues. Trimming left V 0 bases short and J 4 bases short, with 7 bases between. CDR3 sequence: CASSYSRVYNEQFF. The CDR3 nucleotides are TGTGCCAGCAGTTACTCGAGGGTTTACAATGAGCAGTTCTTC.

As regards this clone: Other nucleotide sequences in the sample specify the same CDR3. The rearrangement uses TRBV19 and TRBJ1-1, with D possibly matching TRBD1 (5 bases). The ends were cut back, 0 bases at V and 5 bases at J, with 7 bases in the middle. The germline V gene encodes CDR1 LNHDA and CDR2 SQIVND (reference sequence). The CDR3 sequence is 13 residues long. As DNA, the CDR3 is TGTGCCAGTAGTATAGACAGGGAGACTGAAGCTTTCTTT. Amino acids: CASSIDRETEAFF.

Only a few counts were recorded for this clone. J is TRBJ2-7 and V is TRBV29-1; no clear D. V dropped 4 bases and J dropped 3 bases, with 10 bases sitting between them. The CDR3 is 12 residues long. The germline V gene encodes CDR1 SQVTM and CDR2 ANQGSEA. CDR3 residues: CSVAWQSYEQYF. CDR3 nucleotides: TGCAGCGTTGCCTGGCAGAGCTACGAGCAGTACTTC.

In this sample, this clone turned up once. V and J are TRBV28 and TRBJ2-1; the D gene could be TRBD1 or TRBD2 (6 bases each). Trimming removed 7 bases at V and 2 bases at J, with 12 bases between. Germline values: CDR1 MDHEN, CDR2 SYDVKM. The length of the CDR3 is 14 residues. The CDR3 DNA reads TGTGCCAGCACCATGGGGGGCCCCTACAATGAGCAGTTCTTC. It specifies CASTMGGPYNEQFF.

V gene TRBV27 combines with J gene TRBJ2-7; D uncertain. The length of the CDR3 is 13 residues. Germline CDR1 MNHEY, CDR2 SMNVEV (reference sequence). The ends were cut back, 4 bases at V and 5 bases at J, with 12 bases in the middle. CDR3 sequence: CASSYGLMDEQYF. CDR3 sequence (DNA): TGTGCCAGCAGTTATGGCTTAATGGACGAGCAGTACTTC.

A word on this clone: This same CDR3 is encoded by further DNA sequences in the sample. The chain couples TRBV6-5 to TRBJ1-5; 8 nucleotides line up with TRBD1. This CDR3 is 14 amino acids long. The ends lost 5 bases at V and 2 bases at J; junction bases unmatched: 2. Germline-derived CDR1 and CDR2 are MNHEY and SVGAGI. This CDR3 is CASSPQGGNQPQHF. CDR3 coding DNA: TGTGCCAGCAGTCCACAGGGGGGCAATCAGCCCCAGCATTTT.

The rearrangement links TRBV5-4 to TRBJ1-6; a weak D match, TRBD1 (6 bases). The germline V gene has CDR1 SGHNT and CDR2 YYREEE (reference sequence). Between the trimmed V and J ends, which lost 3 bases and 5 bases, there was a span of 15 bases. The CDR3 totals 16 residues. CDR3 nucleotides: TGTGCCAGCAGCTGGGGGGGGGCCCAGGATAATTCACCCCTCCACTTT. Its translation is CASSWGGAQDNSPLHF.

This sequence joins TRBV29-1 and TRBJ1-6; 10 bases line up with TRBD1. Germline values: CDR1 SQVTM, CDR2 ANQGSEA. Trimming at V came to 2 bases and at J to 8 bases, leaving 3 bases not matched to a gene. The CDR3 spans 14 residues. CDR3 protein: CSVELGTGDSPLHF. CDR3 sequence (DNA): TGCAGCGTTGAACTGGGGACAGGGGATTCACCCCTCCACTTT.

V usage is TRBV21-1 and J usage is TRBJ2-1; TRBD1 is the table's D call and was not checked against the DNA. TRBV21-1 has pseudogene status. CDR3 length equals 17 residues. The CDR3 DNA is TGTGCCAGCAGCACCCGGACAAAATCTCGGCTGTACAATGAGCAGTTCTTC. It codes for CASSTRTKSRLYNEQFF.

The chain couples TRBV7-2 to TRBJ2-7; TRBD1 matches 9 bases. The trim removed 4 bases at V and 3 bases at J, leaving 4 bases unmatched. CDR3 length: 14 amino acids. CDR1 SGHTA and CDR2 FQGNSA come from the germline V gene. CDR3 region: CASSSGTGFYEQYF. CDR3 bases: TGTGCCAGCAGCTCCGGGACAGGGTTCTACGAGCAGTACTTC.

J is TRBJ1-6 and V is TRBV19; 7 bases are a match to TRBD1. The CDR3 is made up of 16 amino acids. V shed 3 bases and J 7 bases; nucleotides not matched to a gene: 9. Looked up from germline, CDR1 is LNHDA and CDR2 is SQIVND (reference sequence). The CDR3 DNA reads TGTGCCAGTAGTATCGTCTCCGGACAGGACAATTCACCCCTCCACTTT. Protein: CASSIVSGQDNSPLHF.

The chain links TRBV5-1 to TRBJ1-3; no clear D gene. V gave up 4 bases and J gave up 0 bases, with 11 bases separating them. Germline lookup yields CDR1 SGHRS and CDR2 YFSETQ. CDR3 size: 15 residues. Here the CDR3 reads CASSLGMPSGNTIYF. The CDR3 nucleotides are TGCGCCAGCAGCCTTGGGATGCCCTCTGGAAACACCATATATTTT.

The chain is built from TRBV10-3 and TRBJ1-1, with unresolved D. Trimming left V 7 bases short and J 10 bases short, with 19 bases between. Germline V gene data show CDR1 as ENHRY and CDR2 as SYGVKD. The CDR3 sequence is 13 residues long. The CDR3 region is CAITLGPNGRAFF. As DNA, the CDR3 is TGTGCCATCACTCTTGGGCCCAACGGCCGAGCTTTCTTT.

This clone was seen only once. This sequence joins TRBV5-1 and TRBJ1-1, with D possibly being TRBD1 (5 bases). The V end was cut by 1 base, the J end by 6 bases, with 10 bases between. CDR1 and CDR2 (germline): SGHRS, YFSETQ. CDR3 length: 13 amino acids. The CDR3 region has the DNA TGCGCCAGCAGCTTGCTAGGGGAATCTGAAGCTTTCTTT. It encodes CASSLLGESEAFF.

The chain uses TRBV28 and TRBJ2-3; TRBD2 aligns across 11 bases. Trimming at V came to 7 bases and at J to 1 base, leaving 7 bases not matched to a gene. Per the germline V gene, CDR1 is MDHEN and CDR2 is SYDVKM. The CDR3 extends over 16 amino acids. The CDR3 bases are TGTGCCAGCATCGTCGCGGGACTAGCGGGCACAGATACGCAGTATTTT. It yields the protein CASIVAGLAGTDTQYF.

The V call is TRBV18, the J call TRBJ2-5; TRBD1 matches at 8 bases. The V gene end was trimmed by 2 bases and the J gene end by 5 bases; junction bases not matched to a gene: 4. In germline, CDR1 is KGHSH, CDR2 LQKENI. The CDR3 totals 14 residues. CDR3 sequence reads: CASSPKTGEETQYF. The DNA for the CDR3 is TGTGCCAGCTCACCAAAGACAGGGGAGGAGACCCAGTACTTC.

V gene TRBV27 combines with J gene TRBJ1-4; D remains unclear. This CDR3 is 15 amino acids long. Trimming took 5 bases from V and 7 from J, leaving 17 bases between them. Germline V CDR1 and CDR2: MNHEY, SMNVEV (reference sequence). The CDR3 bases are TGTGCCAGCAGTCTCCAATTGGCCGGTGGTGAAAAACTGTTTTTT. It is translated as CASSLQLAGGEKLFF.

This clone was picked up a small number of times. The gene calls are TRBV29-1 and TRBJ1-1; D remains ambiguous. Germline V gene lookup returns CDR1 SQVTM and CDR2 ANQGSEA. Trimming stripped 6 bases from V and 5 bases from J, with 16 bases between. This CDR3 is 13 amino acids long. The chain's CDR3 is CSVDTAGRTEAFF. The CDR3 nucleotides read TGCAGCGTAGACACGGCCGGAAGGACTGAAGCTTTCTTT.